This TCR beta chain is drawn from a study of immune heterogeneity within non-small cell lung tumors. Study outcomes and limitations: Most high-frequency T-cell receptor beta clonotypes were specific to a single patient.

The CDR3 loop spans 14 amino acids. Looked up from germline, CDR1 is SGHKS and CDR2 is YYEKEE (reference sequence). The V and J ends lost 2 bases and 8 bases respectively, with 16 bases between them. This clonotype occurred many times. Its antigen is undetermined. With 32 V and 13 J primers, multiplex PCR amplified the TCR beta CDR3. TCRdb passed the multiplex PCR reads through MiXCR, listing each CDR3 protein once. Of about 15,000 distinct CDR3 sequences listed, roughly 30% are singletons. Template input was genomic DNA from bulk tumor (roughly 630 ng per sample). While surgery was under way, several biopsies spaced far apart were taken per primary tumor. The patients were newly diagnosed with non-small cell lung cancer, had not been treated, and had curative surgery.

This chain links TRBV5-5 with TRBJ1-2, with unresolved D. The sequenced sample consisted of lung tumor tissue. The sequence was obtained from a man in his forties or fifties with non-small cell lung cancer. The DNA for the CDR3 is TGTGCCAGCAGCTTATTTCTTGACGGCGGAGGCTACACCTTC. The encoded protein is CASSLFLDGGGYTF.